The source of this T cell receptor (beta chain) is a study of T cells in Graves' hyperthyroidism and ophthalmopathy. Aged 18 to 65, the patients had hyperthyroidism that was newly diagnosed and had lasted under 2 months. Based on clinical symptoms, serum thyroxine and TRAb, thyroid ultrasound and orbital computed tomography, diagnoses were reached. Researchers amplified the TCR beta CDR3 regions from RNA transcripts. Using the HTBI primer set, a first-round RT-PCR was run on the TCR CDR3. TCRdb independently ran MiXCR on the multiplex PCR reads; one entry per CDR3 protein. The sample includes around 300,000 distinct CDR3 sequences, roughly 13% of them seen just once. This CDR3 spans 14 amino acids. Looked up from germline, CDR1 is MNHEY and CDR2 is SMNVEV (reference sequence). Trimming took 4 bases from V and 5 from J, leaving 14 bases between them. This clonotype has at least ten counts.

Sequencing used blood. The TCR sequence derives from a woman in her thirties or forties with Graves' hyperthyroidism. This chain uses TRBV27 with TRBJ2-5, with D perhaps matching TRBD1 (6 bases). The chain's CDR3 is CASSSLDSVETQYF. CDR3 coding DNA: TGTGCCAGCAGTTCGCTGGACAGTGTGGAGACCCAGTACTTC.